A single sample gave rise to the 23 T cell receptor beta chains below, sequenced in a study of blood T cell repertoires in COVID-19. TCRdb's table, derived via immunoSEQ multiplex PCR, lists solely in-frame clones and lacks some. The repertoire includes about 160,000 clones, about nine tenths of them detected once, and less than 2.5% sits in the top ten. Sequenced: peripheral blood. The receptors shown here come from a man between 18 and 29 years old with acute or convalescent COVID-19.

The gene calls are TRBV6-5 and TRBJ1-3; D might be TRBD1 (6 bases). The germline V gene encodes CDR1 MNHEY and CDR2 SVGAGI. Trimming removed 5 bases at V and 2 bases at J, with 13 bases between. This CDR3 comprises 15 residues. The CDR3 reads CASSLTGTTGNTIYF. The DNA of the CDR3 is TGTGCCAGCAGTCTCACAGGGACTACTGGAAACACCATATATTTT.

This CDR3 is CASSEDWNDLGHRNTEAFF. The CDR3 DNA reads TGTGCCAGCAGTGAAGACTGGAACGATTTGGGACACCGGAACACTGAAGCTTTCTTT. This chain joins TRBV6-1 and TRBJ1-1; tentative D call: TRBD1 (6 bases). Germline-derived CDR1 and CDR2 are MNHNS and SASEGT. V lost 1 base to trimming and J lost 1 base, with 22 bases between them. This CDR3 is built from 19 residues.

The chain links TRBV19 to TRBJ2-6; D uncertain. The germline V gene encodes CDR1 LNHDA and CDR2 SQIVND (reference sequence). Trimming removed 3 bases at V and 3 bases at J, with 6 bases between. CDR3 length: 14 residues. The CDR3 loop reads CASSIESGANVLTF. For the CDR3, the DNA is TGTGCCAGTAGTATTGAGAGTGGGGCCAACGTCCTGACTTTC.

This sequence joins TRBV18 and TRBJ1-1, with 7 bases aligning to TRBD1. J gave up 4 bases and V 0 bases, and 8 bases lay outside the gene matches. This CDR3 comprises 16 residues. In germline, CDR1 is KGHSH, CDR2 LQKENI. This CDR3 reads CASSPPWEAGGTEAFF. In DNA form, the CDR3 reads TGTGCCAGCTCACCACCCTGGGAGGCAGGGGGCACTGAAGCTTTCTTT.

This clone was observed once. V usage is TRBV4-2 and J usage is TRBJ1-2; D may be TRBD1 (6 bases). Germline V gives CDR1 LGHNA, CDR2 YNFKEQ. CDR3 size: 14 residues. V lost 0 bases and J lost 5, with 10 bases in between. The CDR3 loop is CASSQDRGTYGYTF. DNA of the CDR3: TGTGCCAGCAGCCAAGATAGGGGGACATATGGCTACACCTTC.

V and J are TRBV19 and TRBJ1-5, with D possibly matching TRBD1 (6 bases). The CDR3 spans 14 residues. Germline V gene lookup returns CDR1 LNHDA and CDR2 SQIVND (reference sequence). Trimming took 5 bases from V and 4 from J, leaving 12 bases between them. The CDR3 here is CASSLGGQNQPQHF. The CDR3 nucleotides read TGTGCCAGTAGTCTCGGGGGGCAGAATCAGCCCCAGCATTTT.

The chain combines TRBV19 with TRBJ2-7, with D perhaps TRBD1 (5 bases). The CDR3 loop spans 14 amino acids. Trimming took 1 base from V and 4 from J, leaving 11 bases between them. The V gene's germline CDR1 is LNHDA and CDR2 SQIVND (reference sequence). The CDR3 sequence is CASSIVGQPYEQYF. DNA for the CDR3: TGTGCCAGTAGTATAGTAGGACAACCATACGAGCAGTACTTC.

The chain has TRBV18 and TRBJ2-7; weak D call: TRBD1 (5 bases). Germline assignment: CDR1 KGHSH and CDR2 LQKENI. There are 13 residues in the CDR3. The ends were cut back, 4 bases at V and 3 bases at J, with 10 bases in the middle. The CDR3 spells CASSRQGNYEQYF. The DNA for the CDR3 is TGTGCCAGCTCACGGCAGGGTAACTACGAGCAGTACTTC.

This chain uses TRBV6-5 with TRBJ1-5; TRBD1 might be the D (5 bases). CDR3 length: 14 residues. Germline-derived CDR1 and CDR2 are MNHEY and SVGAGI. Trimming removed 5 bases at V and 2 bases at J, with 10 bases between. The CDR3, as DNA: TGTGCCAGCAGTCAGGGTCAGGGCAATCAGCCCCAGCATTTT. Its translation is CASSQGQGNQPQHF.

The rearrangement links TRBV18 to TRBJ1-6; possible D gene TRBD1, 6 bases. The V and J ends lost 4 bases and 6 bases respectively, with 10 bases between them. The CDR3 extends over 14 amino acids. In germline, CDR1 is KGHSH, CDR2 LQKENI. CDR3 sequence reads: CASSLGAVNSPLHF. The CDR3 nucleotides read TGTGCCAGCTCACTGGGGGCGGTTAATTCACCCCTCCACTTT.

The J gene is TRBJ2-7, the V gene TRBV9, with 7 bases identical to TRBD2. Looked up from germline, CDR1 is SGDLS and CDR2 is YYNGEE. Unmatched junction bases numbered 7, after V lost 1 base and J lost 0 bases. The CDR3 has 16 amino acids. In DNA form, the CDR3 reads TGTGCCAGCAGCGTAACTCCCCTAGCGGACTCCTACGAGCAGTACTTC. Translation: CASSVTPLADSYEQYF.

V is TRBV6-5 and J is TRBJ2-1, with 8 bases identical to TRBD2. Germline-derived CDR1 and CDR2 are MNHEY and SVGAGI. This CDR3 is built from 14 residues. Unmatched junction bases numbered 0, after V lost 3 bases and J lost 2 bases. The CDR3 DNA reads TGTGCCAGCAGTTATAGCGGGGCCTACAATGAGCAGTTCTTC. It encodes CASSYSGAYNEQFF.

This chain links TRBV18 with TRBJ2-1; TRBD2 might be the D (5 bases). Germline V gene sequence: CDR1 KGHSH, CDR2 LQKENI. The V end was cut by 1 base, the J end by 4 bases, with 14 bases between. This CDR3 is built from 16 residues. CDR3 residues: CASSPQSVGRYNEQFF. The CDR3 coding sequence is TGTGCCAGCTCACCACAGTCAGTGGGGAGATACAATGAGCAGTTCTTC.

V and J are TRBV25-1 and TRBJ1-2; possible D gene TRBD1, 6 bases. V gave up 0 bases and J gave up 8 bases, with 19 bases separating them. CDR3 length equals 16 residues. Per the germline V gene, CDR1 is MGHDK and CDR2 is SYGVNS. For the CDR3, the DNA is TGTGCCAGCAGTGAATATGGGGGCAGGGGAGTGAGCGGCTACACCTTC. Translation: CASSEYGGRGVSGYTF.

This clone was seen only once. In the same sample, other DNA sequences code for this CDR3. The chain combines TRBV30 with TRBJ1-1; weak D call: TRBD1 (5 bases). Germline values: CDR1 GTSNPN, CDR2 SVGIG (reference sequence). CDR3 length: 13 amino acids. Trimming pared 0 bases from V and 5 bases from J, leaving 10 bases between. The CDR3 loop reads CAWSVLGGTEAFF. The CDR3 nucleotides are TGTGCCTGGAGTGTACTGGGGGGGACTGAAGCTTTCTTT.

This clone has just one count. The gene calls are TRBV9 and TRBJ1-2; possibly TRBD1 for D (5 bases). Germline CDR1 reads SGDLS; CDR2 reads YYNGEE. This CDR3 is 13 amino acids long. Trimming pared 0 bases from V and 8 bases from J, leaving 11 bases between. In nucleotides, the CDR3 is TGTGCCAGCAGCGTAGGGCAGGGTCGCGGCTACACCTTC. Encoded protein: CASSVGQGRGYTF.

This clone occurred once. Other nucleotide sequences in the sample specify the same CDR3. This chain joins TRBV5-1 and TRBJ1-1, with TRBD1 matching 10 bases. Germline lookup yields CDR1 SGHRS and CDR2 YFSETQ. The CDR3 has 15 residues. The junction had 6 bases not matched to a gene; V was cut back by 3 bases and J by 4 bases. The CDR3 DNA follows: TGCGCCAGCAGCTCGGGACAGGGGTACGGCACTGAAGCTTTCTTT. It translates to CASSSGQGYGTEAFF.

V is TRBV18 and J is TRBJ1-1, with 7 bases fitting TRBD1. CDR1 is KGHSH and CDR2 is LQKENI in the germline V gene. CDR3 size: 14 residues. The V and J ends lost 6 bases and 3 bases, in that order; junction bases with no gene match: 7. In DNA form, the CDR3 reads TGTGCCAGCTCTAAGGGGGCGACCGACACTGAAGCTTTCTTT. This codes for CASSKGATDTEAFF.

The chain employs TRBV5-5 and TRBJ2-6; maybe TRBD2 (6 bases). Germline V gene lookup returns CDR1 SGHKS and CDR2 YYEKEE (reference sequence). The V and J ends lost 4 bases and 0 bases respectively, with 14 bases between them. The CDR3 extends over 17 amino acids. The CDR3 bases are TGTGCCAGCAGCCTCCGGGGGTCCTTCTCTGGGGCCAACGTCCTGACTTTC. Its protein is CASSLRGSFSGANVLTF. The complete variable domain, with remaining parts taken from reference TRBV5-5 and TRBJ2-6, reads DAGVTQSPTHLIKTRGQQVTLRCSPISGHKSVSWYQQVLGQGPQFIFQYYEKEERGRGNFPDRFSARQFPNYSSELNVNALLLGDSALYLCASSLRGSFSGANVLTFGAGSRLTVL.

The V gene is TRBV18, the J gene TRBJ2-4; TRBD2 matches 13 bases. The CDR3 runs 16 residues. Germline trimming cut 5 bases from V and 8 bases from J; bases unmatched to any gene: 9. Germline-derived CDR1 and CDR2 are KGHSH and LQKENI. CDR3 sequence: CASSSRTSGRGDIQYF. CDR3 DNA: TGTGCCAGCTCATCCCGGACTAGCGGGAGAGGAGACATTCAGTACTTC.

The rearrangement joins TRBV19 to TRBJ2-2, with 7 positions matching TRBD2. The J segment lost 6 bases and the V segment lost 4 bases, leaving 8 bases of the junction unmatched. The CDR3 runs 15 residues. CDR1 and CDR2 (germline): LNHDA, SQIVND (reference sequence). The CDR3 DNA follows: TGTGCCAGTAGTACAACCTGGACTAGTCCCGGGGAGCTGTTTTTT. This encodes CASSTTWTSPGELFF. The whole variable domain, filled in from reference TRBV19 and TRBJ2-2, reads DGGITQSPKYLFRKEGQNVTLSCEQNLNHDAMYWYRQDPGQGLRLIYYSQIVNDFQKGDIAEGYSVSREKKESFPLTVTSAQKNPTAFYLCASSTTWTSPGELFFGEGSRLTVL.

The chain employs TRBV9 and TRBJ1-2; D possibly corresponds to TRBD1 (5 bases). Trimming took 0 bases from V and 4 from J, leaving 25 bases between them. The CDR3 runs to 19 residues. CDR1 and CDR2 (germline): SGDLS, YYNGEE. This chain's CDR3 is CASSVEPRRGLQTGYGYTF. CDR3 DNA: TGTGCCAGCAGCGTAGAACCCCGAAGGGGTCTGCAGACGGGCTATGGCTACACCTTC.

The chain is built from TRBV7-9 and TRBJ1-5; a possible D gene is TRBD1 (5 bases). CDR3 length: 18 residues. V lost 3 bases and J 2 bases, leaving 20 bases between the germline ends. Germline CDR1 and CDR2: SEHNR and FQNEAQ (reference sequence). In nucleotides, the CDR3 is TGTGCCAGCAGCTTCTTCCTAGGTGTAGGCAGGGGCAATCAGCCCCAGCATTTT. The encoded protein is CASSFFLGVGRGNQPQHF.